The clone carrying this T cell receptor (beta chain) occurred once. This specimen comes from a study of blood T cell repertoires in COVID-19. Across the study: Material from acute and convalescent COVID-19 was sourced from the United States, Italy and Spain.

Profiled with immunoSEQ multiplex PCR; TCRdb holds only in-frame clones, not every one. The sample lists 300,000 to 450,000 clones, roughly 87% seen once, with approximately 0.99% in the top ten. Trimming shortened V by 9 bases and J by 4 bases, and 13 bases separated the two germline ends. This CDR3 contains 13 residues. Germline-derived CDR1 and CDR2 are MNHEY and SMNVEV (reference sequence). The rearrangement uses TRBV27 and TRBJ1-3; a weak D match, TRBD1 (5 bases). The specimen was PBMCs or T cells enriched from blood (not recorded which). The clonotype originates from a woman between 25 and 40 years old who had recovered from COVID-19. The CDR3 coding sequence is TGTGCCAGTACCCGACGGGGGGGAAACACCATATATTTT. Its translation is CASTRRGGNTIYF.